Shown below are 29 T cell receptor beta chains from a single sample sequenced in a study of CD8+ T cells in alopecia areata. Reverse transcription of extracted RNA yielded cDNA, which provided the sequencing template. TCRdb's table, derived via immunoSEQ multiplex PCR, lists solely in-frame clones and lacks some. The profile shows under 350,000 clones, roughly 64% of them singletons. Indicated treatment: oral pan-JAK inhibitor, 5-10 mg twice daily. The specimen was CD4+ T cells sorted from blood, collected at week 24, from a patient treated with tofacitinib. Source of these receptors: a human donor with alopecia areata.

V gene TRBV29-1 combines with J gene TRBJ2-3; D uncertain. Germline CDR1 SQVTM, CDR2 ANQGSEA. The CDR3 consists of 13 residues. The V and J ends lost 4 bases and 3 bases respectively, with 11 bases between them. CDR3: CSVARSGTDTQYF. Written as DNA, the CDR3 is TGCAGCGTTGCAAGGTCTGGGACAGATACGCAGTATTTT.

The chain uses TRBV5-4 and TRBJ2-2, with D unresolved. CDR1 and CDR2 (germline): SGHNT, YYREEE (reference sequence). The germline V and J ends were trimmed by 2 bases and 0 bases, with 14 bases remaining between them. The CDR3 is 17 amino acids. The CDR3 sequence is CASSFRVLKSNTGELFF. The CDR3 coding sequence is TGTGCCAGCAGCTTTAGAGTCCTAAAGTCGAACACCGGGGAGCTGTTTTTT.

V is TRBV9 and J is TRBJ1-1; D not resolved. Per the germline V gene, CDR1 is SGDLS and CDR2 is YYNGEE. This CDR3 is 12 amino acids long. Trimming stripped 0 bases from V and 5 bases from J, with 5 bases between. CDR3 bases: TGTGCCAGCAGCGTAGTGGGAACTGAAGCTTTCTTT. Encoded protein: CASSVVGTEAFF.

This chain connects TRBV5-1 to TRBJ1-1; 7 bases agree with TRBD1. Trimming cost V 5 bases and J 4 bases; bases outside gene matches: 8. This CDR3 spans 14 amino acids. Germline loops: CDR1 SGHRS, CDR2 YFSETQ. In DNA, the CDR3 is TGCGCCAGCAGTCCTGACAGGGAGGGCACTGAAGCTTTCTTT. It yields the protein CASSPDREGTEAFF. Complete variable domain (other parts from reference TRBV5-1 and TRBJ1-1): KAGVTQTPRYLIKTRGQQVTLSCSPISGHRSVSWYQQTPGQGLQFLFEYFSETQRNKGNFPGRFSGRQFSNSRSEMNVSTLELGDSALYLCASSPDREGTEAFFGQGTRLTVV.

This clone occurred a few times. This chain's CDR3 is CASSPSGGMDTQYF. The CDR3 nucleotides read TGTGCCAGCAGCCCTAGCGGGGGGATGGATACGCAGTATTTT. The chain has TRBV7-2 and TRBJ2-3; 11 bases match TRBD2. Germline CDR1 reads SGHTA; CDR2 reads FQGNSA. The CDR3 is made up of 14 amino acids. After removal of 5 bases from V and 6 bases from J, the junction contained 4 bases not matched to a gene.

The CDR3 DNA reads TGCAGCGTTGAATTGCAGGGGACGGCCTACGAGCAGTACTTC. Translation gives CSVELQGTAYEQYF. The rearrangement joins TRBV29-1 to TRBJ2-7; possibly TRBD1 for D (6 bases). This CDR3 is 14 amino acids long. V lost 2 bases to trimming and J lost 2 bases, with 13 bases between them. Germline assignment: CDR1 SQVTM and CDR2 ANQGSEA.

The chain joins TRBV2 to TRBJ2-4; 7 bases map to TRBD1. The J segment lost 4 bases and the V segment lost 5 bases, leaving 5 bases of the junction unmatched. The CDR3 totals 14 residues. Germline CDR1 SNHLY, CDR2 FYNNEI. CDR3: CASSPDRQKNIQYF. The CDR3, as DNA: TGTGCCAGCAGTCCGGACAGGCAGAAAAACATTCAGTACTTC.

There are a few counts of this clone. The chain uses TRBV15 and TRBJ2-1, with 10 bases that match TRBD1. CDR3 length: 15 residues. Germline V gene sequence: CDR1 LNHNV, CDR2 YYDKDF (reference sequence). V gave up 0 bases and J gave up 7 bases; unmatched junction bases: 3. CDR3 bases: TGTGCCACCAGCAGAGACGGGACAGGGGCGAATGAGCAGTTCTTC. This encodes CATSRDGTGANEQFF.

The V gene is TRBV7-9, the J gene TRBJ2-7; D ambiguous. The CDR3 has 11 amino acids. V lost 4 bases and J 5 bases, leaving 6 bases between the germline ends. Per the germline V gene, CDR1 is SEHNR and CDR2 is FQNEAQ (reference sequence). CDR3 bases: TGTGCCAGCAGCTCAAGGGACGAGCAGTACTTC. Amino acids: CASSSRDEQYF.

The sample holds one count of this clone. This CDR3 is CASSRQGNEKLFF. The DNA of the CDR3 is TGTGCCAGCAGTAGACAGGGAAATGAAAAACTGTTTTTT. The V call is TRBV27, the J call TRBJ1-4; 7 bases match TRBD1. CDR1 is MNHEY and CDR2 is SMNVEV in the germline V gene (reference sequence). The CDR3 runs 13 residues. With V trimmed by 5 bases and J by 5 bases, 2 bases remained unmatched.

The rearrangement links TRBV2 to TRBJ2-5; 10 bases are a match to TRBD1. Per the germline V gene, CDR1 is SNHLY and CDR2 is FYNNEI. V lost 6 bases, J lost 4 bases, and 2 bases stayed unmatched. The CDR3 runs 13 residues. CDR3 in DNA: TGTGCCAGCAGGACAGGGGGCGGAGAGACCCAGTACTTC. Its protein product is CASRTGGGETQYF.

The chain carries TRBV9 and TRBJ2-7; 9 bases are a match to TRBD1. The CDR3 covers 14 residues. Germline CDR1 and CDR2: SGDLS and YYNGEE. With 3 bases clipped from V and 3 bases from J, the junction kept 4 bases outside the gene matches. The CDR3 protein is CASSAGTGLYEQYF. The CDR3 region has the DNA TGTGCCAGCAGCGCCGGGACAGGGCTCTACGAGCAGTACTTC.

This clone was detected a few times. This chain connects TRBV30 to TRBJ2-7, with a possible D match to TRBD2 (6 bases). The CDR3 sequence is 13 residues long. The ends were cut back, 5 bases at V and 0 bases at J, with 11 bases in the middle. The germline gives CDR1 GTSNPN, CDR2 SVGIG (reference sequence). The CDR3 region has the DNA TGTGCCTGGGCGGGGCCCAGCTCCTACGAGCAGTACTTC. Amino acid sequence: CAWAGPSSYEQYF. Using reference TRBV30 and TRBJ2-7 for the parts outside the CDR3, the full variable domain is SQTIHQWPATLVQPVGSPLSLECTVEGTSNPNLYWYRQAAGRGLQLLFYSVGIGQISSEVPQNLSASRPQDRQFILSSKKLLLSDSGFYLCAWAGPSSYEQYFGPGTRLTVT.

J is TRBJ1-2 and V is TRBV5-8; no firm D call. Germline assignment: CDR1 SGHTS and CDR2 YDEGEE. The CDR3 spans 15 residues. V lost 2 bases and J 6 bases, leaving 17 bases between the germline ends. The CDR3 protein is CASSFEQLAPNGYTF. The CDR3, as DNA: TGTGCCAGCAGCTTTGAACAGCTGGCCCCTAATGGCTACACCTTC.

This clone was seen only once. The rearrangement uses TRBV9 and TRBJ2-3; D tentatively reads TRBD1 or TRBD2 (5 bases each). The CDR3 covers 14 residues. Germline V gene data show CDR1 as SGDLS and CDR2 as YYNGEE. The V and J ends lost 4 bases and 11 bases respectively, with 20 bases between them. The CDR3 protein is CASSSGTQGMMQYF. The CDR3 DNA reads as TGTGCCAGCAGCTCCGGGACCCAGGGCATGATGCAGTATTTT.

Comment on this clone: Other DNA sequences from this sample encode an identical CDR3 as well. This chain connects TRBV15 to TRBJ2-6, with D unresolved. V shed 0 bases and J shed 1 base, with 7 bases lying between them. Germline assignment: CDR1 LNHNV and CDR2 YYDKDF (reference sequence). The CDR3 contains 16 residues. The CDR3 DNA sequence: TGTGCCACCAGCAGAGATCGAGGATCTGGGGCCAACGTCCTGACTTTC. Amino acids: CATSRDRGSGANVLTF.

CDR3 amino acids: CASTIWGGTDTQYF. The CDR3 DNA reads TGTGCCAGCACCATTTGGGGCGGCACAGATACGCAGTATTTT. This chain uses TRBV13 with TRBJ2-3, with D possibly matching TRBD1 (5 bases). In germline, CDR1 is PRHDT, CDR2 FYEKMQ (reference sequence). The CDR3 is made up of 14 amino acids. The V end was cut by 7 bases, the J end by 1 base, with 12 bases between. Drawing the rest from reference TRBV13 and TRBJ2-3, the complete variable domain is AAGVIQSPRHLIKEKRETATLKCYPIPRHDTVYWYQQGPGQDPQFLISFYEKMQSDKGSIPDRFSAQQFSDYHSELNMSSLELGDSALYFCASTIWGGTDTQYFGPGTRLTVL.

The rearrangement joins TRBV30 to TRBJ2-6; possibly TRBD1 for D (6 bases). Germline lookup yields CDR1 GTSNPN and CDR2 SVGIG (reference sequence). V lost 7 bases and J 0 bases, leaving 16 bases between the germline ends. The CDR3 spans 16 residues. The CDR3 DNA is TGTGCCTCCGGCCGGGACACCTACTCTGGGGCCAACGTCCTGACTTTC. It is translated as CASGRDTYSGANVLTF. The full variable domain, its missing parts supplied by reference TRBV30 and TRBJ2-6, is SQTIHQWPATLVQPVGSPLSLECTVEGTSNPNLYWYRQAAGRGLQLLFYSVGIGQISSEVPQNLSASRPQDRQFILSSKKLLLSDSGFYLCASGRDTYSGANVLTFGAGSRLTVL.

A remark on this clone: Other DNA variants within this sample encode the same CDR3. The CDR3 nucleotides are TGTGCCTGGAGTGGGGGAGGCAATCAGCCCCAGCATTTT. Protein: CAWSGGGNQPQHF. The chain uses TRBV30 and TRBJ1-5; D not resolved. This CDR3 comprises 13 residues. V lost 1 base to trimming and J lost 2 bases, with 6 bases between them. Germline V gives CDR1 GTSNPN, CDR2 SVGIG (reference sequence).

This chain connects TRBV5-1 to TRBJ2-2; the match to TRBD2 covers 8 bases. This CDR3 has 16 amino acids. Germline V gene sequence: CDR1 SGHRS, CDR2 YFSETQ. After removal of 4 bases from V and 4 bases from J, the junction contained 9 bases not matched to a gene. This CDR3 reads CASSPPGLAGTGELFF. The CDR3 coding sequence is TGCGCCAGCAGCCCACCCGGGCTAGCGGGCACCGGGGAGCTGTTTTTT.

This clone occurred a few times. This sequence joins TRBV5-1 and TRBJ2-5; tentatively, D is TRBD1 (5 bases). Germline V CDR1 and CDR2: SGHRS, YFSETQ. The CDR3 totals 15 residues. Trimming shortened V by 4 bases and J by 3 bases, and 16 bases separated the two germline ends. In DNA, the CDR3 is TGCGCCAGCAGCACCGGACACCTCTGGGAAGAGACCCAGTACTTC. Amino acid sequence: CASSTGHLWEETQYF.

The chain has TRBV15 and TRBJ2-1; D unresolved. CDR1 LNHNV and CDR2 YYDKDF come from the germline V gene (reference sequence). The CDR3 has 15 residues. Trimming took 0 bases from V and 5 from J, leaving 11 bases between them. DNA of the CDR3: TGTGCCACCAGCAGAGATAATTTGGCTCACAATGAGCAGTTCTTC. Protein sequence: CATSRDNLAHNEQFF.

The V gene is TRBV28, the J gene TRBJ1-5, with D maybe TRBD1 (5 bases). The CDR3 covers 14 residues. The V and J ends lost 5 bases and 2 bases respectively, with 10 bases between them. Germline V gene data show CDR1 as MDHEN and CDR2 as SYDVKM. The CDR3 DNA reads TGTGCCAGCAGTGCCGGGGGTGGCAATCAGCCCCAGCATTTT. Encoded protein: CASSAGGGNQPQHF.

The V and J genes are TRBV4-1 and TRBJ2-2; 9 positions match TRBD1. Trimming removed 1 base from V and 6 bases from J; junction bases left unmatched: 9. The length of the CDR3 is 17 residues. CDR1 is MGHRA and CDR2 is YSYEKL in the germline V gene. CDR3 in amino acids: CASSQVGATGGPGELFF. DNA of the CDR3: TGCGCCAGCAGCCAAGTGGGGGCCACAGGGGGCCCCGGGGAGCTGTTTTTT.

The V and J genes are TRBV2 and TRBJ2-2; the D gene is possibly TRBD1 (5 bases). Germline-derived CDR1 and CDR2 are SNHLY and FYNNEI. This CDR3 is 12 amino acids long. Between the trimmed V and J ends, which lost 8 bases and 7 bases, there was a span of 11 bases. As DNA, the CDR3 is TGTGCCAGCTCAGGGTTCGGCGGGGAGCTGTTTTTT. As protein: CASSGFGGELFF.

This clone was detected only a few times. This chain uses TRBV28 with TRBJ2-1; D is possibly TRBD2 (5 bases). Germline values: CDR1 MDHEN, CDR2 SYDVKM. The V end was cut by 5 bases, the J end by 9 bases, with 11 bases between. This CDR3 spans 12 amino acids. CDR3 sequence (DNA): TGTGCCAGCAGTGTTACTAGGCTTGAGCAGTTCTTC. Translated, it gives CASSVTRLEQFF.

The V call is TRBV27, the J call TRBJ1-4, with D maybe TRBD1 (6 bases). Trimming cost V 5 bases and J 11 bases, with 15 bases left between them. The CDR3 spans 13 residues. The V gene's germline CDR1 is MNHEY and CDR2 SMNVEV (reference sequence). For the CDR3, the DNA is TGTGCCAGCAGTCCCCGACAGGCGGGCAAACTGTTTTTT. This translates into CASSPRQAGKLFF.

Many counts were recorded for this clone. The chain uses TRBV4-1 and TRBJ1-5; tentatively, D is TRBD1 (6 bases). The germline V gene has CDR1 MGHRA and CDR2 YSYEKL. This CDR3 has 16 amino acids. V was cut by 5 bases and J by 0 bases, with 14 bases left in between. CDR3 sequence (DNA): TGCGCCAGCAGCTCCTGGGACATTTATAGCAATCAGCCCCAGCATTTT. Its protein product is CASSSWDIYSNQPQHF.

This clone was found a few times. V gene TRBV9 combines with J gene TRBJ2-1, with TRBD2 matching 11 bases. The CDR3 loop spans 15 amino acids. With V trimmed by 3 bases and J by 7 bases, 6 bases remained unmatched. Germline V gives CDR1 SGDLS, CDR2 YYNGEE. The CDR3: CASSGSGGAGNEQFF. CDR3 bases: TGTGCCAGCAGCGGTAGCGGGGGGGCCGGGAATGAGCAGTTCTTC.